This T cell receptor (beta chain) was retrieved from a study of T cell responses to AZD1222 COVID-19 vaccine. Study-wide results and caveats: No day 14 peak samples; only post-peak repertoires were characterized. Seropositivity was recorded at baseline in only a handful of AZD1222 recipients. Clonal diversity may have been underestimated, and the donors were mostly white British, with more females than males.

A remark on this clone: Its antigen is undetermined.

TCRdb's copy holds only in-frame clones and misses some; the assay was immunoSEQ multiplex PCR. The sample records about 130,000 clones, roughly 93% being singletons. Germline V gene data show CDR1 as LNHDA and CDR2 as SQIVND (reference sequence). The CDR3 is 16 amino acids. Between the trimmed V and J ends, which lost 0 bases and 6 bases, there was a span of 15 bases. This chain links TRBV19 with TRBJ2-1; D may be TRBD1 (6 bases). The sequence was collected from an adult in good health. The specimen comprised peripheral blood, sampled on day 0 of AZD1222 vaccination. CDR3 in DNA: TGTGCCAGTAGTATAGATGTAGACCCAGGGGTCAATGAGCAGTTCTTC. Its protein product is CASSIDVDPGVNEQFF.